The rows below give T cell receptor beta chains drawn from one sample of a study of blood T cells in healthy people across ages. TCRdb reprocessed the 5' RACE reads via MiXCR and lists one record per CDR3 protein. The sample has some 1.5 million distinct CDR3 sequences; under 55% are singletons. The sequencing input was blood. The receptors derive from a young woman in good health. Each CDR3 is given with its conserved first and last residue. The order of the fields is J gene, CDR3 length, V gene, clone size, D gene, CDR3 protein, CDR3 DNA. The D gene is left open where the match is weak. A clone size is listed for some rows: how often the clone was seen (once, few, many), or a class if it is expanded.

j_gene: TRBJ2-3; len: 15; v_gene: TRBV9; abundance: many; d_gene: -; CDR3aa: CASSGGTASTDTQYF; CDR3nt: TGTGCCAGCAGCGGCGGGACAGCTAGCACAGATACGCAGTATTTT
j_gene: TRBJ2-3; len: 14; v_gene: TRBV20-1; abundance: -; d_gene: TRBD1; CDR3aa: CSSPPGQGRFTQYF; CDR3nt: TGCAGTTCCCCACCGGGACAGGGTCGGTTTACGCAGTATTTT
j_gene: TRBJ1-1; len: 11; v_gene: TRBV15; abundance: -; d_gene: TRBD1; CDR3aa: CATSQQGEAFF; CDR3nt: TGTGCCACCAGCCAACAGGGGGAAGCTTTCTTT
j_gene: TRBJ1-3; len: 15; v_gene: TRBV10-3; abundance: -; d_gene: TRBD1; CDR3aa: CATRDRFFSGNTIYF; CDR3nt: TGTGCCACCCGGGACAGGTTTTTCTCTGGAAACACCATATATTTT
j_gene: TRBJ1-4; len: 14; v_gene: TRBV6-5; abundance: many; d_gene: -; CDR3aa: CASSYGGQGEKLFF; CDR3nt: TGTGCCAGCAGTTACGGGGGGCAGGGTGAAAAACTGTTTTTT
j_gene: TRBJ2-7; len: 16; v_gene: TRBV15; abundance: -; d_gene: -; CDR3aa: CATSRAWSGSFYEQYF; CDR3nt: TGTGCCACCAGCAGAGCGTGGTCCGGGTCCTTCTACGAGCAGTACTTC
j_gene: TRBJ1-2; len: 14; v_gene: TRBV12-3/TRBV12-4; abundance: many; d_gene: -; CDR3aa: CASSYGGIHYGYTF; CDR3nt: TGTGCCAGCAGCTATGGGGGAATCCACTATGGCTACACCTTC
j_gene: TRBJ2-1; len: 17; v_gene: TRBV24-1; abundance: -; d_gene: TRBD2; CDR3aa: CATSVSGRPHAYNEQFF; CDR3nt: TGTGCCACCAGTGTTAGCGGGAGGCCCCACGCCTACAATGAGCAGTTCTTC
j_gene: TRBJ2-4; len: 20; v_gene: TRBV2; abundance: -; d_gene: -; CDR3aa: CASSDSPLQGSGRALYDQYF; CDR3nt: TGTGCCAGCAGTGATTCCCCACTTCAGGGGTCGGGGCGGGCCTTATACGATCAGTACTTC
j_gene: TRBJ2-1; len: 12; v_gene: TRBV5-1; abundance: few; d_gene: -; CDR3aa: CASSRTNLEQFF; CDR3nt: TGCGCCAGCAGCCGGACTAATTTAGAGCAGTTCTTC
j_gene: TRBJ1-2; len: 13; v_gene: TRBV27; abundance: -; d_gene: -; CDR3aa: CASSVRGGDGYTF; CDR3nt: TGTGCCAGCAGTGTTAGGGGCGGTGATGGCTACACCTTC
j_gene: TRBJ1-1; len: 16; v_gene: TRBV6-6; abundance: -; d_gene: TRBD1; CDR3aa: CASSPRQGPANTEAFF; CDR3nt: TGTGCCAGCAGCCCTCGACAGGGGCCGGCGAACACTGAAGCTTTCTTT
j_gene: TRBJ1-5; len: 14; v_gene: TRBV10-3; abundance: -; d_gene: -; CDR3aa: CAISEGSQNPPQHF; CDR3nt: TGTGCCATCAGTGAGGGGAGTCAAAATCCGCCCCAGCATTTT
j_gene: TRBJ1-1; len: 15; v_gene: TRBV7-6; abundance: -; d_gene: -; CDR3aa: CASSPETFGDTEAFF; CDR3nt: TGTGCCAGCAGCCCAGAAACGTTTGGGGACACTGAAGCTTTCTTT
j_gene: TRBJ2-7; len: 14; v_gene: TRBV14; abundance: -; d_gene: -; CDR3aa: CASSQSLSVYEQYF; CDR3nt: TGTGCCAGCAGCCAGAGCCTGTCCGTCTACGAGCAGTACTTC
j_gene: TRBJ2-3; len: 14; v_gene: TRBV20-1; abundance: few; d_gene: -; CDR3aa: CSARYRASTDTQYF; CDR3nt: TGCAGTGCCCGCTACAGGGCTAGCACAGATACGCAGTATTTT
j_gene: TRBJ2-7; len: 13; v_gene: TRBV2; abundance: -; d_gene: -; CDR3aa: CASTSDMFYEQYF; CDR3nt: TGTGCCAGCACCTCGGACATGTTCTACGAGCAGTACTTC
j_gene: TRBJ2-5; len: 12; v_gene: TRBV14; abundance: -; d_gene: -; CDR3aa: CASGRVQETQYF; CDR3nt: TGTGCCAGCGGCAGGGTACAAGAGACCCAGTACTTC
j_gene: TRBJ2-2; len: 13; v_gene: TRBV5-1; abundance: -; d_gene: -; CDR3aa: CASSLGTSGELFF; CDR3nt: TGCGCCAGCAGCTTGGGGACAAGCGGGGAGCTGTTTTTT
j_gene: TRBJ2-6; len: 14; v_gene: TRBV29-1; abundance: -; d_gene: -; CDR3aa: CSVREGAGANVLTF; CDR3nt: TGCAGCGTTCGGGAAGGAGCTGGGGCCAACGTCCTGACTTTC
j_gene: TRBJ1-5; len: 16; v_gene: TRBV7-2; abundance: few; d_gene: -; CDR3aa: CASSLVVASENQPQHF; CDR3nt: TGTGCCAGCAGCTTAGTAGTTGCGTCGGAGAATCAGCCCCAGCATTTT
j_gene: TRBJ2-3; len: 13; v_gene: TRBV2; abundance: -; d_gene: -; CDR3aa: CASSETTTDTQYF; CDR3nt: TGTGCCAGCAGTGAGACTACCACAGATACGCAGTATTTT
j_gene: TRBJ1-1; len: 15; v_gene: TRBV7-9; abundance: -; d_gene: TRBD1; CDR3aa: CASSPTGVTNTEAFF; CDR3nt: TGTGCCAGCAGCCCCACAGGGGTCACGAACACTGAAGCTTTCTTT
j_gene: TRBJ2-2; len: 16; v_gene: TRBV18; abundance: few; d_gene: TRBD1; CDR3aa: CASSPNTGGNTGELFF; CDR3nt: TGTGCCAGCTCACCGAACACAGGGGGCAACACCGGGGAGCTGTTTTTT
j_gene: TRBJ2-3; len: 14; v_gene: TRBV24-1; abundance: -; d_gene: -; CDR3aa: CATSTERITDTQYF; CDR3nt: TGTGCCACCAGTACCGAGCGCATCACAGATACGCAGTATTTT
j_gene: TRBJ1-1; len: 14; v_gene: TRBV29-1; abundance: -; d_gene: -; CDR3aa: CSAGTRTGRTEAFF; CDR3nt: TGCAGCGCCGGCACCCGAACAGGGCGCACTGAAGCTTTCTTT
j_gene: TRBJ2-3; len: 16; v_gene: TRBV4-3; abundance: -; d_gene: TRBD1; CDR3aa: CASSHPNRGHTDTQYF; CDR3nt: TGCGCCAGCAGCCACCCGAACAGGGGGCACACAGATACGCAGTATTTT
j_gene: TRBJ2-1; len: 15; v_gene: TRBV20-1; abundance: few; d_gene: -; CDR3aa: CSALRWRDNYNEQFF; CDR3nt: TGCAGTGCCCTACGGTGGAGGGATAATTACAATGAGCAGTTCTTC
j_gene: TRBJ2-7; len: 15; v_gene: TRBV2; abundance: -; d_gene: TRBD2; CDR3aa: CASSLRTGGTVEQYF; CDR3nt: TGTGCCAGCAGCCTAAGAACGGGGGGGACGGTTGAGCAGTACTTC
j_gene: TRBJ1-4; len: 15; v_gene: TRBV5-1; abundance: -; d_gene: -; CDR3aa: CASSPSVGVSEKLFF; CDR3nt: TGCGCCAGTAGCCCATCCGTGGGCGTCTCAGAAAAACTGTTTTTT
j_gene: TRBJ1-2; len: 13; v_gene: TRBV20-1; abundance: -; d_gene: TRBD1; CDR3aa: CSAYGQGSYGYTF; CDR3nt: TGCAGTGCTTACGGACAGGGTTCCTATGGCTACACCTTC
j_gene: TRBJ2-1; len: 15; v_gene: TRBV7-2; abundance: -; d_gene: TRBD2; CDR3aa: CASSLAGGRAYEQFF; CDR3nt: TGTGCCAGCAGCTTAGCAGGCGGGAGGGCCTATGAGCAGTTCTTC
j_gene: TRBJ2-4; len: 14; v_gene: TRBV20-1; abundance: -; d_gene: -; CDR3aa: CSALGGTSKNIQYF; CDR3nt: TGCAGTGCTTTGGGCGGGACGTCCAAAAACATTCAGTACTTC
j_gene: TRBJ2-1; len: 17; v_gene: TRBV19; abundance: once; d_gene: -; CDR3aa: CASSMGRGEQHYNEQFF; CDR3nt: TGTGCCAGTAGTATGGGCCGGGGAGAGCAACATTACAATGAGCAGTTCTTC
j_gene: TRBJ2-7; len: 15; v_gene: TRBV7-2; abundance: few; d_gene: -; CDR3aa: CASSFVATGTYEQYF; CDR3nt: TGTGCCAGCAGCTTTGTGGCTACCGGCACCTACGAGCAGTACTTC
j_gene: TRBJ1-2; len: 14; v_gene: TRBV6-6; abundance: many; d_gene: -; CDR3aa: CASSWSREGGGYTF; CDR3nt: TGTGCCAGCAGTTGGTCCCGGGAGGGCGGGGGCTACACCTTC
j_gene: TRBJ1-1; len: 13; v_gene: TRBV29-1; abundance: -; d_gene: -; CDR3aa: CSVEIGTNTEAFF; CDR3nt: TGCAGCGTTGAAATAGGGACGAACACTGAAGCTTTCTTT